Each of the 15 T cell receptor beta chains below was sequenced from the same sample in a study of cytotoxic CD8 clonotypes in ibrutinib-treated CLL. Generated by immunoSEQ multiplex PCR, the TCRdb table keeps only in-frame clones and is missing some. This sample has 20,000 to 30,000 clones, with over 55% found just once. Sequencing was performed on PBMCs, taken after 12 months of ibrutinib treatment. The receptors originated from a human donor with chronic lymphocytic leukemia.

This chain joins TRBV19 and TRBJ2-7; 8 bases are shared with TRBD1. The V segment lost 5 bases and the J segment 9 bases; nucleotides outside the gene matches: 15. Germline V gene sequence: CDR1 LNHDA, CDR2 SQIVND (reference sequence). CDR3 length equals 15 residues. The CDR3 loop reads CASSGSGTGPFGQYF. In DNA form, the CDR3 reads TGTGCCAGTAGTGGGTCCGGGACAGGACCTTTCGGGCAGTACTTC.

The chain employs TRBV7-8 and TRBJ1-1; D ambiguous. The CDR3 is made up of 14 amino acids. Looked up from germline, CDR1 is SGHVS and CDR2 is FQNEAQ. V shed 5 bases and J shed 1 base, with 11 bases lying between them. This CDR3 reads CASSLGRRNTEAFF. CDR3 DNA: TGTGCCAGCAGCCTCGGACGACGGAACACTGAAGCTTTCTTT.

This clone was observed a handful of times. V usage is TRBV2 and J usage is TRBJ2-3; D is possibly TRBD1 (6 bases). V lost 2 bases and J lost 4, with 10 bases in between. CDR3 length: 14 residues. CDR1 is SNHLY and CDR2 is FYNNEI in the germline V gene. CDR3 DNA sequence: TGTGCCAGCAGTGAACAGGACAGCGCAGATACGCAGTATTTT. Translation: CASSEQDSADTQYF.

The rearrangement uses TRBV5-1 and TRBJ2-3; no firm D call. This CDR3 comprises 18 residues. In germline, CDR1 is SGHRS, CDR2 YFSETQ. The V end was cut by 0 bases, the J end by 2 bases, with 19 bases between. The CDR3: CASSLGSSGRRPTDTQYF. In nucleotides, the CDR3 is TGCGCCAGCAGCTTGGGGAGTAGTGGGCGAAGGCCCACAGATACGCAGTATTTT.

This chain joins TRBV6-6 and TRBJ2-1; D gene ambiguous. V lost 6 bases to trimming and J lost 9 bases, with 15 bases between them. Germline V gene lookup returns CDR1 MNHNY and CDR2 SVGAGI (reference sequence). This CDR3 spans 13 amino acids. The CDR3, as DNA: TGTGCCAGCAGCTCCCGAGGCGTCGGTGAGCAGTTCTTC. This codes for CASSSRGVGEQFF.

CDR3 DNA sequence: TGTGCCAGCAGTTACTCCCCCGCCAGTCACGAAGAGACCCAGTACTTC. It codes for CASSYSPASHEETQYF. The rearrangement uses TRBV6-5 and TRBJ2-5, with D hard to call. V lost 0 bases and J 3 bases, leaving 14 bases between the germline ends. This CDR3 comprises 16 residues. Per the germline V gene, CDR1 is MNHEY and CDR2 is SVGAGI.

This clone was seen a few times. The chain combines TRBV27 with TRBJ1-3; unclear D gene. V was pared by 3 bases and J by 0 bases, with 12 bases between. The CDR3 sequence is 16 residues long. In germline, CDR1 is MNHEY, CDR2 SMNVEV (reference sequence). The CDR3 region has the DNA TGTGCCAGCAGTTTTAGAGGGCCCTCCTCTGGAAACACCATATATTTT. Translated, it gives CASSFRGPSSGNTIYF.

V gene TRBV9 combines with J gene TRBJ1-2; D remains unclear. The CDR3 has 14 residues. Trimming stripped 0 bases from V and 7 bases from J, with 13 bases between. Germline-derived CDR1 and CDR2 are SGDLS and YYNGEE. This CDR3 reads CASSVGWSATGYTF. CDR3 DNA: TGTGCCAGCAGCGTAGGATGGTCTGCGACTGGCTACACCTTC.

The DNA for the CDR3 is TGTGCCAGCAGCTTATGGTCAGTGGATACGCAGTATTTT. It translates to CASSLWSVDTQYF. The chain has TRBV7-2 and TRBJ2-3; D uncertain. Germline-derived CDR1 and CDR2 are SGHTA and FQGNSA. The CDR3 runs 13 residues. The V end was cut by 2 bases, the J end by 6 bases, with 9 bases between.

This clone turned up a few times. V and J are TRBV19 and TRBJ2-1; a possible D gene is TRBD2 (6 bases). The CDR3 runs 14 residues. V shed 3 bases and J shed 9 bases, with 15 bases lying between them. CDR1 is LNHDA and CDR2 is SQIVND in the germline V gene (reference sequence). This CDR3 reads CASSMGGGTGEQFF. CDR3 bases: TGTGCCAGTAGTATGGGTGGAGGGACGGGTGAGCAGTTCTTC.

The CDR3 DNA is TGCGCCAGCAGCTTGGGACTAGCGGGGGGTTTCAATGAGCAGTTCTTC. Protein sequence: CASSLGLAGGFNEQFF. The J gene is TRBJ2-1, the V gene TRBV5-1; 13 bases are shared with TRBD2. The germline gives CDR1 SGHRS, CDR2 YFSETQ. The V and J ends lost 0 bases and 6 bases, in that order; junction bases with no gene match: 3. The CDR3 covers 16 residues.

The chain is built from TRBV6-1 and TRBJ1-1, with unresolved D. Germline-derived CDR1 and CDR2 are MNHNS and SASEGT. V gave up 0 bases and J gave up 9 bases, with 11 bases separating them. This CDR3 contains 13 residues. The CDR3 DNA follows: TGTGCCAGCAGTGAAGCGGGAGGCAGGAAAGCTTTCTTT. Translation gives CASSEAGGRKAFF.

The V gene is TRBV2, the J gene TRBJ2-7; 7 bases match TRBD1. V lost 7 bases and J lost 4; bases outside the gene matches: 10. The CDR3 extends over 14 amino acids. The germline CDR1 and CDR2 sequences are SNHLY and FYNNEI. The CDR3 sequence is CASKRDSSLYEQYF. Written as DNA, the CDR3 is TGTGCCAGCAAACGGGACAGTTCCCTGTACGAGCAGTACTTC.

The chain links TRBV7-6 to TRBJ2-6, with D possibly matching TRBD2 (5 bases). Germline V gene data show CDR1 as SGHVS and CDR2 as FNYEAQ. V was cut by 6 bases and J by 2 bases, with 11 bases left in between. The CDR3 has 15 amino acids. The CDR3 region is CASSPGGAGANVLTF. DNA of the CDR3: TGTGCCAGCAGTCCAGGAGGTGCTGGGGCCAACGTCCTGACTTTC.

The chain carries TRBV9 and TRBJ1-3; no clear D. The CDR3 spans 15 residues. Germline V gives CDR1 SGDLS, CDR2 YYNGEE. The germline V and J ends were trimmed by 1 base and 0 bases, with 8 bases remaining between them. The CDR3 is CASSVSGSSGNTIYF. As DNA, the CDR3 is TGTGCCAGCAGCGTATCCGGGAGCTCTGGAAACACCATATATTTT.